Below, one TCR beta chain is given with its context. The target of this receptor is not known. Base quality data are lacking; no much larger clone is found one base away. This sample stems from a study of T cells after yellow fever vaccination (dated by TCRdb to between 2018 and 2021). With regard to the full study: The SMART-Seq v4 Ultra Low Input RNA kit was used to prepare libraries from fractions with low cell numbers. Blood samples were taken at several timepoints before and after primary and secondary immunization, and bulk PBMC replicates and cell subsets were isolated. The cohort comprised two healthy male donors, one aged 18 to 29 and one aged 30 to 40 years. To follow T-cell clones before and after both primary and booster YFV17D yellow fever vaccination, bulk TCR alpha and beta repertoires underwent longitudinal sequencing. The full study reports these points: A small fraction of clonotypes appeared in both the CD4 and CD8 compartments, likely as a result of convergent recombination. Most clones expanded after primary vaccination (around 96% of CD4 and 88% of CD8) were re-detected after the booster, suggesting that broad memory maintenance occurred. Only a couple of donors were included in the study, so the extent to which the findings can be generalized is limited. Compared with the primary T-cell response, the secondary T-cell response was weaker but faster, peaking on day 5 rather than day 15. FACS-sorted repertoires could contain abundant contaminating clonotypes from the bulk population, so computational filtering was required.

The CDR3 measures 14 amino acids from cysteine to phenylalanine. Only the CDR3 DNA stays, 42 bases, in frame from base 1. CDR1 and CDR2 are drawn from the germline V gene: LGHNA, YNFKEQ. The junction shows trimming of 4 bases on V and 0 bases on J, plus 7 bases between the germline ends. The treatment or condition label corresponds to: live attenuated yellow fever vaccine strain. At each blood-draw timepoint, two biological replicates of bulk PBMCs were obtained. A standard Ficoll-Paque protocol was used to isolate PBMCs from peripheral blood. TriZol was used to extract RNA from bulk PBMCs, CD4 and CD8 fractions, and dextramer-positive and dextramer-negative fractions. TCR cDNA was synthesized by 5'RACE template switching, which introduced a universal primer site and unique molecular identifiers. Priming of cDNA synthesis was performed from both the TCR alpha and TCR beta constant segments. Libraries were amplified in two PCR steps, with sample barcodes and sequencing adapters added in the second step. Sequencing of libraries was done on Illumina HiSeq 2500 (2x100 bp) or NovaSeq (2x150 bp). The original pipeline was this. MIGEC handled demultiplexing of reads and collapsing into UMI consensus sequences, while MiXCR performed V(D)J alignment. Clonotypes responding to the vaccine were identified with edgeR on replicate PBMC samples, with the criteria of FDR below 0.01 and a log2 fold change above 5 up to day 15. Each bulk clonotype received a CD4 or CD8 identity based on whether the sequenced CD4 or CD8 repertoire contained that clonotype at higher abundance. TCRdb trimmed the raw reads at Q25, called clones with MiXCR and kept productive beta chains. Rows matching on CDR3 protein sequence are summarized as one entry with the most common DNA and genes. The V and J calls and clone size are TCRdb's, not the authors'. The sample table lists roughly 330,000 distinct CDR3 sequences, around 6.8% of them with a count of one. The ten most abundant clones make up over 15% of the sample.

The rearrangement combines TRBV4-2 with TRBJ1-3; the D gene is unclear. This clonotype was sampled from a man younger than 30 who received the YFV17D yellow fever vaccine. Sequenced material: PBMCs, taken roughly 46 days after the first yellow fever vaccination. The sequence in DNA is TGTGCCAGCAGCCCGAACGACTCTGGAAACACCATATATTTT. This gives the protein CASSPNDSGNTIYF.